This TCR beta chain was identified in a study of Tregs in tolerant kidney transplant recipients. Sequencing was performed with immunoSEQ multiplex PCR; in TCRdb, only in-frame clones are kept and a portion is missing. The table has 90,000 or so clones, more than 80% seen once; the top ten hold over 4%. Trimming cost V 0 bases and J 6 bases; bases outside gene matches: 8. Germline CDR1 is LNHNV and CDR2 is YYDKDF (reference sequence). The CDR3 has 17 amino acids. Sequencing used CD8+ T cells from blood. The J gene is TRBJ2-3, the V gene TRBV15; TRBD2 agrees at 11 bases. This TCR was sampled from a human donor in good health. The CDR3 nucleotides are TGTGCCACCAGCAGAGATAGCCTAGCGGGGGGCGGGGATACGCAGTATTTT. Translated: CATSRDSLAGGGDTQYF. Looking up the rest from reference TRBV15 and TRBJ2-3 gives the full variable domain: DAMVIQNPRYQVTQFGKPVTLSCSQTLNHNVMYWYQQKSSQAPKLLFHYYDKDFNNEADTPDNFQSRRPNTSFCFLDIRSPGLGDTAMYLCATSRDSLAGGGDTQYFGPGTRLTVL.